The 18 T cell receptor beta chains below all came from one sample that was sequenced in a study of T-cell reconstitution after alpha-beta-depleted transplantation in children. The library targeted TCRbeta and was prepared with unique molecular identifiers. TCRdb re-derived calls from the PCR reads in MiXCR, one entry per CDR3 protein. The sample lists approximately 390,000 distinct CDR3 sequences; about a tenth were seen once. This specimen consisted of PBMCs from the stem cell graft donor, obtained from the stem cell graft. The receptors stem from a human donor who donated a stem cell graft to a child with acute myeloid leukemia.

The V call is TRBV5-1, the J call TRBJ2-1; D not resolved. Trimming pared 7 bases from V and 0 bases from J, leaving 14 bases between. Germline values: CDR1 SGHRS, CDR2 YFSETQ. This CDR3 spans 15 amino acids. Here the CDR3 DNA reads TGCGCCAGCCGTAGAGCTGAGAGCTCCTACAATGAGCAGTTCTTC. This gives the protein CASRRAESSYNEQFF.

This clonotype was recorded at least ten times. The chain has TRBV10-3 and TRBJ2-3; D unclear. Trimming removed 4 bases at V and 2 bases at J, with 4 bases between. This CDR3 spans 12 amino acids. The germline V gene has CDR1 ENHRY and CDR2 SYGVKD. CDR3 DNA: TGTGCCATCAGTGCTAACACAGATACGCAGTATTTT. Encoded protein: CAISANTDTQYF.

V and J are TRBV20-1 and TRBJ1-1, with 7 bases aligning to TRBD1. Trimming cost V 3 bases and J 3 bases; bases outside gene matches: 7. The germline gives CDR1 DFQATT, CDR2 SNEGSKA (reference sequence). The CDR3 length is 14 residues. CDR3 in amino acids: CSARVPGQHTEAFF. The CDR3 nucleotides read TGCAGTGCTAGGGTCCCGGGACAGCACACTGAAGCTTTCTTT.

This clonotype was detected ten times or more. The CDR3 loop reads CAISGPGQETQYF. In nucleotides, the CDR3 is TGTGCCATCAGTGGGCCAGGACAAGAGACCCAGTACTTC. V is TRBV10-3 and J is TRBJ2-5; no clear D gene. The CDR3 totals 13 residues. Germline assignment: CDR1 ENHRY and CDR2 SYGVKD. Between the trimmed V and J ends, which lost 4 bases and 2 bases, there was a span of 8 bases.

As for this clonotype: Compared with germline, one end of the junction differs, possibly owing to a read error. The rearrangement uses TRBV7-2 and TRBJ2-4; 10 bases map to TRBD2. Germline CDR1 SGHTA, CDR2 FQGNSA. CDR3 length: 17 residues. CDR3: CASSLVASGSAKNSQYF. Here the CDR3 DNA reads TGTGCCAGCAGCTTAGTAGCTAGCGGGAGTGCCAAAAACAGTCAGTACTTC.

This clonotype was seen only a few times. The chain combines TRBV6-1 with TRBJ2-1; perhaps TRBD2 as D (7 bases). The ends were cut back, 6 bases at V and 13 bases at J, with 28 bases in the middle. CDR1 MNHNS and CDR2 SASEGT come from the germline V gene. CDR3 size: 16 residues. The CDR3 protein is CASSVPQGRGGNGQFF. In DNA form, the CDR3 reads TGTGCCAGCAGCGTTCCCCAGGGACGCGGGGGCAATGGACAGTTCTTC.

This clonotype showed up many times. V usage is TRBV12-3 or TRBV12-4 and J usage is TRBJ2-3; D gene unclear. Trimming took 5 bases from V and 2 from J, leaving 5 bases between them. The CDR3 covers 12 residues. This CDR3 is CASSQITDTQYF. The CDR3 DNA sequence: TGTGCCAGCAGTCAAATCACAGATACGCAGTATTTT.

The gene calls are TRBV20-1 and TRBJ1-5, with TRBD1 matching over 10 bases. The length of the CDR3 is 15 residues. V gave up 0 bases and J gave up 4 bases; unmatched junction bases: 3. CDR1 DFQATT and CDR2 SNEGSKA come from the germline V gene (reference sequence). The CDR3 reads CSAREGTGANQPQHF. CDR3 nucleotides: TGCAGTGCTAGAGAGGGGACAGGGGCAAATCAGCCCCAGCATTTT.

The table lists this clonotype with a few counts. The chain joins TRBV19 to TRBJ1-2; D is possibly TRBD1 (6 bases). Germline values: CDR1 LNHDA, CDR2 SQIVND (reference sequence). V lost 7 bases to trimming and J lost 7 bases, with 16 bases between them. The CDR3 is 13 residues long. CDR3 residues: CASTRGGFGGYTF. The CDR3 DNA is TGTGCCAGTACCAGGGGAGGGTTTGGTGGCTACACCTTC.

This clonotype came up many times. The chain has TRBV29-1 and TRBJ2-3; D could derive from TRBD1 or TRBD2 (5 bases each). This CDR3 contains 17 residues. Germline loops: CDR1 SQVTM, CDR2 ANQGSEA. Trimming took 4 bases from V and 2 from J, leaving 22 bases between them. CDR3 region: CSVGAHFGVGTTDTQYF. CDR3 in DNA: TGCAGCGTTGGCGCCCACTTTGGTGTAGGGACCACAGATACGCAGTATTTT.

J is TRBJ1-1 and V is TRBV20-1, with D unresolved. This CDR3 comprises 13 residues. CDR1 and CDR2 (germline): DFQATT, SNEGSKA (reference sequence). V was shortened by 5 bases and J by 1 base, with 11 bases between the two germline ends. In DNA, the CDR3 is TGCAGTGCTTCCGGAGGGCGGAACACTGAAGCTTTCTTT. This codes for CSASGGRNTEAFF.

This rearrangement joins TRBV7-2 to TRBJ2-5, with 8 bases fitting TRBD2. With 6 bases clipped from V and 5 bases from J, the junction kept 8 bases outside the gene matches. The germline CDR1 and CDR2 sequences are SGHTA and FQGNSA. The CDR3 is 14 amino acids. This CDR3 is CASRGGGGRETQYF. Here the CDR3 DNA reads TGTGCCAGCAGGGGCGGCGGGGGGCGGGAGACCCAGTACTTC.

This clonotype was detected only a few times. V gene TRBV4-3 combines with J gene TRBJ2-5, with 7 bases identical to TRBD1. The V segment lost 0 bases and the J segment 5 bases; nucleotides outside the gene matches: 6. The CDR3 is 15 amino acids. The V gene's germline CDR1 is LGHNA and CDR2 YSLEER. The CDR3 reads CASSQEGAGGETQYF. As DNA, the CDR3 is TGCGCCAGCAGCCAAGAGGGGGCAGGGGGTGAGACCCAGTACTTC.

This clonotype was counted ten times or more. V is TRBV10-3 and J is TRBJ1-1; D gene unclear. Deletions cut 5 bases from V and 6 bases from J, with 10 bases between. CDR1 is ENHRY and CDR2 is SYGVKD in the germline V gene. The CDR3 sequence is 12 residues long. CDR3 in DNA: TGTGCCATCAGTATAAAGGGTGCTGAAGCTTTCTTT. It translates to CAISIKGAEAFF.

The chain is built from TRBV27 and TRBJ2-2; TRBD1 matches 9 bases. The ends lost 6 bases at V and 2 bases at J; junction bases unmatched: 4. This CDR3 region has 15 residues. Germline CDR1 reads MNHEY; CDR2 reads SMNVEV (reference sequence). CDR3 sequence (DNA): TGTGCCAGCAGCTTCACAGGGGGCAACACCGGGGAGCTGTTTTTT. As protein: CASSFTGGNTGELFF.

J is TRBJ2-3 and V is TRBV25-1; 7 nucleotides match TRBD1. CDR1 MGHDK and CDR2 SYGVNS come from the germline V gene. This CDR3 is 16 amino acids long. V shed 4 bases, J shed 4 bases, and the junction held 11 bases outside the gene matches. CDR3 loop: CASSGPTGVGSDTQYF. As DNA, the CDR3 is TGTGCCAGCAGTGGACCCACAGGGGTAGGTTCAGATACGCAGTATTTT.

The genes are TRBV3-1 and TRBJ1-5; D uncertain. Germline assignment: CDR1 LGHDT and CDR2 YNNKEL (reference sequence). This CDR3 has 14 amino acids. Trimming removed 0 bases at V and 6 bases at J, with 9 bases between. Here the CDR3 DNA reads TGTGCCAGCAGCCAAGATTTAAGCGTTCAGCCCCAGCATTTT. It specifies CASSQDLSVQPQHF.

This clonotype was counted between two and nine times. The chain uses TRBV12-3 or TRBV12-4 and TRBJ2-1; no definite D call. V was shortened by 7 bases and J by 5 bases, with 21 bases between the two germline ends. The CDR3 sequence is 16 residues long. The CDR3 coding sequence is TGTGCCAGCAACCTAAGGGAAGGGAATACAGACAATGAGCAGTTCTTC. Translation: CASNLREGNTDNEQFF.